A selection of T cell receptor beta chains follows, all from one sample in a study of shared clonotypes between healthy human individuals. The method was immunoSEQ multiplex PCR; TCRdb's version includes in-frame clones alone and lacks a portion of them. The sample lists about 2.4 million clones, around 94% occurring once. The specimen sequenced was naive CD4+ T cells sorted from blood. The origin of the receptors is a man younger than 35 in good health. CDR3s include the opening cysteine and the closing phenylalanine or tryptophan. D genes are given only for firm matches. Clone size is shown for a subset of rows, as once, few, many or a class of expanded clone.

NA	TRBV7-8	TRBJ1-3	NA	TGTGCCAGCAGCTTAGTCTGGACGGGAAACACCATATATTTT	CASSLVWTGNTIYF
NA	TRBV6-6	TRBJ1-4	NA	TGTGCCAGCAGCCCAGCGGCGAGTGAAAAACTGTTTTTT	CASSPAASEKLFF
NA	TRBV20-1	TRBJ2-1	NA	TGCAGTGCTTCCACTTACAATGAGCAGTTCTTC	CSASTYNEQFF
NA	TRBV6-5	TRBJ1-1	NA	TGTGCCAGCAGCCAGCAAAGGAACACTGAAGCTTTCTTT	CASSQQRNTEAFF
NA	TRBV5-1	TRBJ2-1	NA	TGCGCCAGCAGCTACGACAATGAGCAGTTCTTC	CASSYDNEQFF
NA	TRBV30	TRBJ1-5	NA	TGTGCCTGGGCAGGGTCTATGGGGTCTCAGCCCCAGCATTTT	CAWAGSMGSQPQHF
NA	TRBV6-1	TRBJ1-6	NA	TGTGCCAGCAGTGAATCCGGGGGTTTCTATAATTCACCCCTCCACTTT	CASSESGGFYNSPLHF
NA	TRBV30	TRBJ2-4	NA	TGTGCCTGGAGTACTCAGGGGTTGGGAAACATTCAGTACTTC	CAWSTQGLGNIQYF
TRBD1	TRBV6-1	TRBJ1-4	NA	TGTGCCAGCAGTGAAGCGGGTGGGACAGTAAATGAAAAACTGTTTTTT	CASSEAGGTVNEKLFF
NA	TRBV11-2	TRBJ1-2	NA	TGTGCCAGCAGCTTCGACAGCTATGGCTACACCTTC	CASSFDSYGYTF
NA	TRBV6-5	TRBJ1-1	NA	TGTGCCAGCTCCTACCACACTGAAGCTTTCTTT	CASSYHTEAFF
NA	TRBV7-2	TRBJ2-7	NA	TGTGCCAGCAGCTCAGCTCGGACCTCTGAGGAGCAGTACTTC	CASSSARTSEEQYF
TRBD1	TRBV4-3	TRBJ1-6	NA	TGCGCCAGCAGCCAAGTTAGGGCGGGACAGACTAATTCACCCCTCCACTTT	CASSQVRAGQTNSPLHF
TRBD2	TRBV7-2	TRBJ2-7	NA	TGTGCCAGCAGCTCTAGCGGAAGGACCTACGAGCAGTACTTC	CASSSSGRTYEQYF
NA	TRBV19	TRBJ1-5	NA	TGTGCCACCAGAGCCCCAGGGCTTGGCAATCAGCCCCAGCATTTT	CATRAPGLGNQPQHF
NA	TRBV6-6	TRBJ1-4	NA	TGTGCCAGCACCTCCTATATGACAGCAACTAATGAAAAACTGTTTTTT	CASTSYMTATNEKLFF
NA	TRBV2	TRBJ2-1	NA	TGTGCCAGCAGTGAAGCACTAGGAAAGCAGTTCTTC	CASSEALGKQFF
NA	TRBV6-1	TRBJ1-2	NA	TGTGCCAGCAGTGAAGATCCAGGCTATGGCTACACCTTC	CASSEDPGYGYTF
NA	TRBV6-1	TRBJ1-5	NA	TGTGCCAGCAGTGAAATGTATAGTCCCAATCAGCCCCAGCATTTT	CASSEMYSPNQPQHF
TRBD1	TRBV28	TRBJ1-1	NA	TGTGCCAGCAGGCAGGGGGCCGTAACTGAAGCTTTCTTT	CASRQGAVTEAFF
NA	TRBV6-1	TRBJ2-7	NA	TGTGCCAGCAGACCCACAGCCGACTACGAGCAGTACTTC	CASRPTADYEQYF
NA	TRBV9	TRBJ1-5	NA	TGTGCCAGCAGCGCCGGACATGTCGGCAATCAGCCCCAGCATTTT	CASSAGHVGNQPQHF
NA	TRBV2	TRBJ1-2	NA	TGTGCCAGCAGTGGGGGGTATGGCTACACCTTC	CASSGGYGYTF
NA	TRBV10-1	TRBJ2-2	NA	TGCGAGTACGATAAGAAGAGAGCGAACACCGGGGAGCTGTTTTTT	CEYDKKRANTGELFF
TRBD1	TRBV29-1	TRBJ1-2	NA	TGCAGCGGGGGGGACAGTGCTATGGGCTACACCTTC	CSGGDSAMGYTF
NA	TRBV5-1	TRBJ1-4	NA	TGCGCCAGCAGCTTGGCCACCGGGGCCGGGCCGAGGGAACTGTTTTTT	CASSLATGAGPRELFF
NA	TRBV7-2	TRBJ2-7	NA	TGTGCCAGCAGCTTAACACCTTCCCCATTGGGCGAGCAGTACTTC	CASSLTPSPLGEQYF
NA	TRBV7-9	TRBJ2-1	NA	TGTGCCAGCAGCCCCCGCGGTAGCGCAGTCTACAATGAGCAGTTCTTC	CASSPRGSAVYNEQFF
NA	TRBV5-1	TRBJ2-3	NA	TGCGCCAGCAGCTTAGGGACTGGCTATAGCACAGATACGCAGTATTTT	CASSLGTGYSTDTQYF
NA	TRBV11-3	TRBJ2-1	once	TGTGCCAGCAGCCCCCGACAGCAGAGGTCGTCGGCCACTGAGCAGTTCTTC	CASSPRQQRSSATEQFF
NA	TRBV30	TRBJ1-4	NA	TGTGCCTGGGGACATGGGGCGGAAAAACTGTTTTTT	CAWGHGAEKLFF
TRBD1	TRBV11-2	TRBJ2-7	NA	TGTGCCAGCAGCTTAGATGGGACAGTGACCTACGAGCAGTACTTC	CASSLDGTVTYEQYF
NA	TRBV7-3	TRBJ1-4	NA	TGTGCCAGCAGCCAGGGACCCGGACAGTATGAAAAACTGTTTTTT	CASSQGPGQYEKLFF
TRBD2	TRBV6-5	TRBJ2-7	NA	TGTGCCAGCAGTTACTCGTGGGGGGGAGGCGAGCAGTACTTC	CASSYSWGGGEQYF
NA	TRBV18	TRBJ2-7	once	TGTGCCAGCTCACCAGTTCAGGTGTCCTACGAGCAGTACTTC	CASSPVQVSYEQYF
NA	TRBV6-1	TRBJ1-1	NA	TGTGCCAGCAGTGACACGATCCTGAACACTGAAGCTTTCTTT	CASSDTILNTEAFF
NA	TRBV30	TRBJ1-2	once	TGTGCCTGGAGTTTCCCGGGATTCTATGGCTACACCTTC	CAWSFPGFYGYTF
NA	TRBV9	TRBJ2-7	NA	TGTGCCAGCAGCGTAGCTTCGGGAGTCTCCTACGAGCAGTACTTC	CASSVASGVSYEQYF
TRBD1	TRBV18	TRBJ2-3	NA	TGTGCCAGCTCACCACCGATAGGGGGCGCTTCCCCAGATACGCAGTATTTT	CASSPPIGGASPDTQYF
NA	TRBV12-5	TRBJ2-3	NA	TGTGCTAGTGGTCTGATGGGCCGGACAGATACGCAGTATTTT	CASGLMGRTDTQYF
NA	TRBV19	TRBJ2-5	NA	TGTGCCAGTAGTAGCGAATGGGCCCAAGAGACCCAGTACTTC	CASSSEWAQETQYF
NA	TRBV6-1	TRBJ1-5	NA	TGTGCCAGCAGTGAACAAGGGGCAGGGCCCAATCAGCCCCAGCATTTT	CASSEQGAGPNQPQHF
NA	TRBV6-5	TRBJ1-2	NA	TGTGCCACGAATTCTCGAGGTAGACCTAACTATGGCTACACCTTC	CATNSRGRPNYGYTF
NA	TRBV5-1	TRBJ1-2	once	TGCGCCAGCAGACCCGGGGGGGGCGCAAACTATGGCTACACCTTC	CASRPGGGANYGYTF
TRBD2	TRBV7-9	TRBJ2-1	NA	TGTGCCAGCAGCTTAGCTGGGACTAGCGGGAGCAATGAGCAGTTCTTC	CASSLAGTSGSNEQFF
NA	TRBV20-1	TRBJ2-7	NA	TGCAGTGCTAAGGGGGGTTACGAGCAGTACTTC	CSAKGGYEQYF